A single sample gave rise to the 30 T cell receptor beta chains below, sequenced in a study of tumor-infiltrating lymphocytes in primary liver carcinoma. RNA was extracted from whole blood without cell sorting, alongside germline DNA. Reverse transcription of approximately 0.55 ug total RNA with a constant-region primer produced TCR beta cDNA. Three rounds of nested multiplex PCR with slightly modified ARM-PCR produced TCR beta libraries. Each of the first two PCR rounds ran approximately 11 cycles with TRBV1-TRBV30 forward and C-beta reverse primers. TCRdb used MiXCR to reprocess the multiplex PCR reads, holding one entry per CDR3 protein. In the table there are 300,000 to 400,000 distinct CDR3 sequences, 65% of which are singletons. Source material: peripheral blood. The receptors come from a man aged 40-55 years with primary liver carcinoma and hepatitis B virus infection.

This chain uses TRBV6-2 or TRBV6-3 with TRBJ2-1; no reliable D call. Between the trimmed V and J ends, which lost 2 bases and 0 bases, there was a span of 14 bases. Germline CDR1 MNHEY, CDR2 SVGEGT. The CDR3 totals 17 residues. The CDR3 coding sequence is TGTGCCAGCAGTTACCCCGTCCCGCGAACCTCCTACAATGAGCAGTTCTTC. Protein product: CASSYPVPRTSYNEQFF.

Note on this clonotype: Lacking the conserved final phenylalanine or tryptophan, this CDR3 likely reflects a read error. CDR3 in DNA: TGTGCCAGCAGTTACTCGAGTAGGGTTTCCTACGAGCAGTACTCC. Protein: CASSYSSRVSYEQYS. The J gene is TRBJ2-7, the V gene TRBV6-5; D remains ambiguous. The V and J ends lost 0 bases and 1 base respectively, with 10 bases between them. CDR3 length: 15 residues. Looked up from germline, CDR1 is MNHEY and CDR2 is SVGAGI.

In regard to this clonotype: One end of the junction fails to match germline, which may point to a read error. The CDR3: CASSPGPRTGTRAYEQHF. The DNA of the CDR3 is TGTGCCAGCTCACCAGGACCACGGACCGGGACGCGGGCCTACGAGCAGCACTTC. This chain links TRBV18 with TRBJ2-7; D may be TRBD1 or TRBD2 (5 bases each). The V gene's germline CDR1 is KGHSH and CDR2 LQKENI. The CDR3 is made up of 18 amino acids.

Worth noting for this clonotype: At one end, the junction sequence differs from germline, possibly due to a read error. V is TRBV6-1 and J is TRBJ1-2; D is unresolved. Germline V gene sequence: CDR1 MNHNS, CDR2 SASEGT. The length of the CDR3 is 12 residues. Here the CDR3 reads CVSKADNYGYTF. The CDR3 DNA reads TGTGTCAGCAAAGCAGATAACTATGGCTACACCTTC.

Note on this clonotype: A single base separates this from a much larger clone, so it may be a read error. This chain connects TRBV10-3 to TRBJ1-2; possibly TRBD1 for D (5 bases). Germline V gene data show CDR1 as ENHRY and CDR2 as SYGVKD. The CDR3 consists of 14 residues. As DNA, the CDR3 is TGTGCCATCAATGAGTCGGGACCCCCCGTTGGCTACACCTTC. Protein sequence: CAINESGPPVGYTF.

This clonotype was picked up a small number of times. The chain links TRBV28 to TRBJ2-2; 12 bases agree with TRBD2. This CDR3 is 18 amino acids long. Per germline, CDR1 MDHEN and CDR2 SYDVKM. V was clipped by 7 bases and J by 3 bases; unmatched bases: 12. In nucleotides, the CDR3 is TGTGCCAGCACCCCAGGGCTAGCGGGAGGGCCGGACACCGGGGAGCTGTTTTTT. As protein: CASTPGLAGGPDTGELFF.

Notes on this clonotype: This may be a read error, as it is one base from a much larger clone. This chain uses TRBV12-3 or TRBV12-4 with TRBJ1-4; D gene uncertain. V was cut by 4 bases and J by 8 bases, with 17 bases left in between. CDR3 length equals 15 residues. CDR3 coding DNA: TGTGCCAGCAGTTCCCGGAATAGAATAGGAGAAAAACTGTTTTTT. This encodes CASSSRNRIGEKLFF.

The chain uses TRBV11-2 and TRBJ2-7, with D possibly TRBD2 on 6 matching bases. Per germline, CDR1 SGHAT and CDR2 FQNNGV. The V end lost 5 bases, the J end lost 3 bases, and 26 bases lay between the germline ends. The CDR3 length is 18 residues. CDR3 coding DNA: TGTGCCAGCAGCCCAAGATTGGCCGGGACTGGATTTGGCTACGAGCAGTACTTC. This sequence encodes CASSPRLAGTGFGYEQYF.

This clonotype was recorded once. Given a much more abundant clone one base away, this may be a read error. This chain joins TRBV4-2 and TRBJ2-1; no reliable D call. Germline V gene sequence: CDR1 LGHNA, CDR2 YNFKEQ. The V end was cut by 0 bases, the J end by 6 bases, with 6 bases between. There are 13 residues in the CDR3. CDR3 DNA: TGTGCCAGCAGCCAAGAATGGAGCAATGAGCAGTTCTTC. Encoded protein: CASSQEWSNEQFF.

Regarding this clonotype: A much larger clone is a single base away; this may be a read error. The genes are TRBV6-2 or TRBV6-3 and TRBJ2-7, with 8 positions matching TRBD2. The germline gives CDR1 MNHEY, CDR2 SVGEGT. The CDR3 is 15 residues long. The chain's CDR3 is CASSYDPGGPQERYF. The CDR3, as DNA: TGTGCCAGCAGTTACGATCCGGGAGGGCCGCAGGAGCGGTACTTC.

As to this clonotype: A clone one base away is much larger, so this may be a read error. The CDR3 region has the DNA TGCAGCGTTGCTCTCGAGGTGGGTAAACTAGCCAAAAACATTCAGTACTTC. This sequence encodes CSVALEVGKLAKNIQYF. The chain is built from TRBV29-1 and TRBJ2-4; D gene ambiguous. V lost 4 bases and J lost 0, with 19 bases in between. Looked up from germline, CDR1 is SQVTM and CDR2 is ANQGSEA. The CDR3 spans 17 residues.

This clonotype was seen more than once but under ten times. This chain connects TRBV6-2 or TRBV6-3 to TRBJ2-2, with 10 bases lining up with TRBD2. Germline trimming cut 6 bases from V and 2 bases from J; bases unmatched to any gene: 6. This CDR3 has 16 amino acids. CDR1 is MNHEY, CDR2 SVGEGT, per germline. In DNA form, the CDR3 reads TGTGCCAGCAGCAGTGAGCGGGAGGGTAACACCGGGGAGCTGTTTTTT. It specifies CASSSEREGNTGELFF.

This clonotype was counted once. This may arise from a read error, as a much more abundant clone is one base away. The rearrangement uses TRBV6-2 or TRBV6-3 and TRBJ2-7; D ambiguous. Per germline, CDR1 MNHEY and CDR2 SVGEGT. This CDR3 contains 15 residues. In nucleotides, the CDR3 is TGTACCAGCAGTCCCTCGATAGTCGACTCCTACGAGCAGTACTTC. It is translated as CTSSPSIVDSYEQYF.

The J gene is TRBJ1-2, the V gene TRBV5-4; D gene ambiguous. This CDR3 contains 13 residues. V lost 1 base and J lost 1, with 5 bases in between. The germline CDR1 and CDR2 sequences are SGHNT and YYREEE (reference sequence). The CDR3 sequence is CASSLPFNYGYTF. CDR3 nucleotides: TGTGCCAGCAGCTTGCCCTTTAACTATGGCTACACCTTC.

This clonotype has just a few counts. A single base separates this from a much larger clone, so it may be a read error. The chain recombines TRBV29-1 with TRBJ1-2, with D uncertain. The V end lost 6 bases, the J end lost 0 bases, and 17 bases lay between the germline ends. Per the germline V gene, CDR1 is SQVTM and CDR2 is ANQGSEA. The CDR3 is 15 amino acids. CDR3 sequence reads: CSVTLGIGSNYGYTF. DNA of the CDR3: TGCAGCGTGACTCTCGGGATAGGGTCTAACTATGGCTACACCTTC.

This chain connects TRBV11-1 to TRBJ2-2, with D possibly being TRBD1 (5 bases). V lost 4 bases and J 9 bases, leaving 18 bases between the germline ends. Per germline, CDR1 SGHAT and CDR2 FQDESV (reference sequence). The CDR3 is made up of 15 amino acids. DNA of the CDR3: TGTGCCAGCAGCTATACAGGACCTTTCTCCCGGGAGCTGTTTTTT. Translated: CASSYTGPFSRELFF.

This chain connects TRBV11-2 to TRBJ2-5; the D is unclear. This CDR3 is built from 13 residues. Germline V gene lookup returns CDR1 SGHAT and CDR2 FQNNGV. The CDR3 DNA follows: TGTCTCAGCAGCTTACATGCCTACGAGACCCAGTACTTC. It specifies CLSSLHAYETQYF.

This clonotype was observed once. Germline is not matched at one junction end, which may reflect a read error. The chain links TRBV5-4 to TRBJ2-5, with D possibly being TRBD2 (5 bases). The germline V gene has CDR1 SGHNT and CDR2 YYREEE (reference sequence). The CDR3 length is 14 residues. The CDR3 region has the DNA TGTGCCAGCAGCTTGGCGGGAACACAAGAGACCCAGCACTTC. Amino acid sequence: CASSLAGTQETQHF. Supplemented by reference TRBV5-4 and TRBJ2-5, the full variable domain reads ETGVTQSPTHLIKTRGQQVTLRCSSQSGHNTVSWYQQALGQGPQFIFQYYREEENGRGNFPPRFSGLQFPNYSSELNVNALELDDSALYLCASSLAGTQETQHFGPGTRLLVL.

There are many counts of this clonotype. This chain connects TRBV4-3 to TRBJ2-3, with 8 bases identical to TRBD2. CDR1 is LGHNA and CDR2 is YSLEER in the germline V gene. Trimming cost V 0 bases and J 1 base; bases outside gene matches: 3. The CDR3 sequence is 16 residues long. CDR3 region: CASSQDLAGRTDTQYF. CDR3 DNA sequence: TGCGCCAGCAGCCAAGATCTAGCGGGTCGCACAGATACGCAGTATTTT.

This chain connects TRBV11-2 to TRBJ1-1; D unclear. The germline gives CDR1 SGHAT, CDR2 FQNNGV. V was trimmed by 0 bases and J by 4 bases, leaving 12 bases between them. The CDR3 runs to 15 residues. The DNA of the CDR3 is TGTGCCAGCAGCTTAGATGCCGGTATGAGCACTGAAGCTTTCTTT. Encoded protein: CASSLDAGMSTEAFF.

Comment on this clonotype: A junction end diverges from the germline sequence, so it may reflect a read error. The chain is built from TRBV11-2 and TRBJ2-3; no clear D gene. CDR3 length: 15 residues. Germline CDR1 and CDR2: SGHAT and FQNNGV. For the CDR3, the DNA is TGTGCCAGCAGCTTAGAGGCTTCTAGTACAGATACGCAGTGTTTT. It translates to CASSLEASSTDTQCF.

With regard to this clonotype: The junction and the germline gene differ at one end; a read error may be behind it. V is TRBV7-9 and J is TRBJ2-2, with D possibly TRBD1 on 5 matching bases. Germline V gene data show CDR1 as SEHNR and CDR2 as FQNEAQ (reference sequence). This CDR3 spans 15 amino acids. The CDR3 DNA is TGTGCCAGCAGCACCCAGGACATTTCCACCGAGGAGCTGTTTTTT. This codes for CASSTQDISTEELFF. Complete variable domain (other parts from reference TRBV7-9 and TRBJ2-2): DTGVSQNPRHKITKRGQNVTFRCDPISEHNRLYWYRQTLGQGPEFLTYFQNEAQLEKSRLLSDRFSAERPKGSFSTLEIQRTEQGDSAMYLCASSTQDISTEELFFGEGSRLTVL.

With regard to this clonotype: The conserved phenylalanine or tryptophan normally closing the CDR3 is absent here, so this likely arose from a read error. V is TRBV5-1 and J is TRBJ1-2; D remains ambiguous. CDR3 length: 14 residues. V lost 0 bases and J 7 bases, leaving 13 bases between the germline ends. The germline V gene encodes CDR1 SGHRS and CDR2 YFSETQ. The CDR3 DNA reads as TGCGCCAGCAGCTTGGGAGATCCCTCATTTGGCTACACCTTA. Translated, it gives CASSLGDPSFGYTL.

In its sample, this clonotype was seen many times. CDR3 DNA sequence: TGTGCCAGCAGTTCCGGGACTTACAACTATGGCTACACCTTC. Its protein is CASSSGTYNYGYTF. The gene calls are TRBV6-1 and TRBJ1-2, with TRBD1 as a possible D gene (5 bases). The CDR3 has 14 residues. CDR1 and CDR2 from the germline V gene are MNHNS and SASEGT. Trimming left V 5 bases short and J 2 bases short, with 12 bases between.

The gene calls are TRBV4-1 and TRBJ1-6; D remains unclear. Per germline, CDR1 MGHRA and CDR2 YSYEKL. The CDR3 has 17 amino acids. V was cut by 1 base and J by 5 bases, with 15 bases left in between. The chain's CDR3 is CASSQAFPGGDNSPLHF. In nucleotides, the CDR3 is TGCGCCAGCAGCCAAGCCTTTCCCGGAGGAGATAATTCACCCCTCCACTTT.

This clonotype was detected a few times. A much larger clone is a single base away; this may be a read error. V and J are TRBV6-6 and TRBJ2-7; 9 positions match TRBD1. The CDR3 extends over 15 amino acids. J was trimmed by 9 bases and V by 6 bases; bases with no gene match: 15. Germline CDR1 is MNHNY and CDR2 is SVGAGI (reference sequence). CDR3 bases: TGTGCCAGCAGAGAAGAAAGGGACAGGGTTGGGGGGCAGTACTTC. Amino acids: CASREERDRVGGQYF.

Concerning this clonotype: The junction does not match germline at one end; this may be a read error. This chain links TRBV11-2 with TRBJ2-1; D possibly corresponds to TRBD2 (6 bases). CDR3 length: 14 residues. CDR1 and CDR2 (germline): SGHAT, FQNNGV. The CDR3 reads CASNISGSYNGQFF. CDR3 sequence (DNA): TGTGCCAGCAACATTAGCGGCTCCTACAATGGGCAGTTCTTC.

About this clonotype itself: Relative to the germline gene, one junction end is altered; a read error may explain this. This sequence joins TRBV11-2 and TRBJ1-1, with no clear D. Germline V gene lookup returns CDR1 SGHAT and CDR2 FQNNGV. This CDR3 has 13 residues. The CDR3 DNA is TGTGCCAGCAGCTTAGGATGGACGTTTGCGGCTTTCTTC. It yields the protein CASSLGWTFAAFF.

Details on this clonotype: Given a much more abundant clone one base away, this may be a read error. The chain combines TRBV4-2 with TRBJ2-6; no clear D. The CDR3 totals 18 residues. Germline V gene sequence: CDR1 LGHNA, CDR2 YNFKEQ. The CDR3 DNA sequence: TGTACCAGCAGCCAAGATCTACCGTTGAGCTCTGGGGCCAACGTCCTGACTTTC. Translation: CTSSQDLPLSSGANVLTF.

Comment on this clonotype: Being one base from a much bigger clone, this may be a read error. V gene TRBV4-2 combines with J gene TRBJ1-1, with 8 bases fitting TRBD1. The CDR3 contains 15 residues. The germline CDR1 and CDR2 sequences are LGHNA and YNFKEQ. Germline trimming cut 4 bases from V and 1 base from J; bases unmatched to any gene: 5. CDR3 sequence: CASSLGQGENTEAFF. For the CDR3, the DNA is TGTGCCAGCAGCCTAGGACAGGGCGAGAACACTGAAGCTTTCTTT.